Presented here are 3 T cell receptor beta chains from one specimen sequenced in a study of T cell clonotyping in hematopoietic cell transplantation. The repertoire was sequenced with immunoSEQ multiplex PCR; TCRdb's copy has only in-frame clones and lacks some. This repertoire shows roughly 13,000 clones, around 90% found once; its top ten account for 7.8%. Sequenced here: PBMCs, sampled 100 days after allogeneic stem cell transplant. These receptor sequences come from a female patient between 50 and 60 years old who had an allogeneic stem cell transplant from an unrelated donor, so the T cells may come from the graft donor. Some clones in this sample may be carry-over from other donors' samples.

The chain uses TRBV2 and TRBJ1-6, with 7 bases matching TRBD1. The length of the CDR3 is 14 residues. The germline gives CDR1 SNHLY, CDR2 FYNNEI. V shed 3 bases and J 10 bases; nucleotides not matched to a gene: 6. The CDR3 bases are TGTGCCAGCAGTGATCGGCAGGGGGACTCACCCCTCCACTTT. Its protein is CASSDRQGDSPLHF. Full variable domain (missing parts from reference TRBV2 and TRBJ1-6): EPEVTQTPSHQVTQMGQEVILRCVPISNHLYFYWYRQILGQKVEFLVSFYNNEISEKSEIFDDQFSVERPDGSNFTLKIRSTKLEDSAMYFCASSDRQGDSPLHFGNGTRLTVT.

The genes are TRBV29-1 and TRBJ1-2, with 9 bases aligning to TRBD1. The V gene end was trimmed by 5 bases and the J gene end by 6 bases; junction bases not matched to a gene: 4. CDR1 and CDR2 from the germline V gene are SQVTM and ANQGSEA. CDR3 size: 12 residues. The DNA of the CDR3 is TGCAGCGTTTCGGGACAGGGAAATGGCTACACCTTC. Encoded protein: CSVSGQGNGYTF. Based on the CDR3 plus reference TRBV29-1 and TRBJ1-2, the full variable domain is SAVISQKPSRDICQRGTSLTIQCQVDSQVTMMFWYRQQPGQSLTLIATANQGSEATYESGFVIDKFPISRPNLTFSTLTVSNMSPEDSSIYLCSVSGQGNGYTFGSGTRLTVV.

This chain joins TRBV5-1 and TRBJ1-1; tentative D call: TRBD1 (6 bases). The germline V gene encodes CDR1 SGHRS and CDR2 YFSETQ. Trimming cost V 4 bases and J 1 base, with 11 bases left between them. CDR3 length: 14 residues. CDR3 residues: CASSTGQRNTEAFF. The CDR3 DNA is TGCGCCAGCAGCACAGGACAGCGGAACACTGAAGCTTTCTTT.